This T cell receptor beta chain came from a study of T cells in Graves' hyperthyroidism and ophthalmopathy. Study observations and caveats: Most thyroid-expanded clonotypes above 0.001 were also found in blood.

Authors of the study amplified TCR beta CDR3 regions from RNA transcripts. First-round RT-PCR of the TCR CDR3 relied on the HTBI primer set. MiXCR, applied by TCRdb to the multiplex PCR reads, yields one record per CDR3 protein. Of 550,000 to 700,000 distinct CDR3 sequences in the sample, more than 45% were seen once. Each diagnosis drew on symptoms, thyroxine, TRAb, thyroid ultrasound and orbital computed tomography findings. This clonotype was seen only a few times. The target antigen is unknown. At one end, the junction sequence differs from germline, possibly due to a read error. This TCR came from an adult woman with Graves' disease, either hyperthyroidism or ophthalmopathy (not recorded which). What was sequenced was peripheral blood or thyroid tissue (not recorded which).

The CDR3 nucleotides read TGTGCTACCAGCAGAGGGAGAGGGGTGAGGCCCCAGCATTTT. It yields the protein CATSRGRGVRPQHF. The chain uses TRBV15 and TRBJ1-5, with D maybe TRBD1 (5 bases). CDR1 and CDR2 from the germline V gene are LNHNV and YYDKDF (reference sequence). The CDR3 length is 14 residues.